This TCR beta chain originates from a study of cytomegalovirus exposure and HLA in healthy donors. Findings of the study overall: In a later analysis, a missense DCLRE1C variant was linked to TCR beta V- and J-gene trimming. Another analysis was done later, and it associated approximately 15,000 TCR beta sequences with HLA alleles at 0.05 false discovery rate. TCR beta sequences reportedly predicted most subjects' HLA-A and HLA-B alleles accurately. A prior analysis recorded that most TCR beta V segments were productive about 90% or about 30% of the time.

The CDR3 contains 14 residues. V lost 4 bases and J lost 4; bases outside the gene matches: 4. Germline loops: CDR1 SGHVS, CDR2 FNYEAQ. PCR employed 60 Vbeta and 13 Jbeta primers. TCRdb keeps only in-frame clones here, not all; method: immunoSEQ multiplex PCR. In the table there are about 120,000 clones, around two thirds of which are singletons. A word on this clone: Its antigen is not identified.

This TCR came from a middle-aged woman in good health and CMV-seropositive. Sequencing used PBMCs. The rearrangement links TRBV7-6 to TRBJ1-1, with 9 bases lining up with TRBD1. The CDR3 loop is CASSSEDRGTEAFF. In DNA, the CDR3 is TGTGCCAGCAGCTCGGAGGACAGGGGCACTGAAGCTTTCTTT. The full variable domain, completed using reference TRBV7-6 and TRBJ1-1, is GAGVSQSPRYKVTKRGQDVALRCDPISGHVSLYWYRQALGQGPEFLTYFNYEAQQDKSGLPNDRFSAERPEGSISTLTIQRTEQRDSAMYRCASSSEDRGTEAFFGQGTRLTVV.